One TCR beta chain is described in this entry. This specimen comes from a study of cytomegalovirus exposure and HLA in healthy donors. Whole-study context: Counted in an early data release were tens of millions of unique TCRs from HLA-typed donors.

With 60 Vbeta and 13 Jbeta primers, the PCR was carried out. Here immunoSEQ multiplex PCR was the method, and the copy in TCRdb shows in-frame clones only, minus some. Of more than 150,000 clones in the sample, roughly 80% are singletons; the top ten hold around 0.37%. V lost 1 base to trimming and J lost 6 bases, with 4 bases between them. Germline CDR1 reads MGHDK; CDR2 reads SYGVNS. The CDR3 runs 12 residues. The clonotype was recovered from a boy aged 2 to 10 in good health and CMV-seronegative. This chain links TRBV25-1 with TRBJ2-1; no reliable D call. Sample: PBMCs. The CDR3 region is CASSELLNEQFF. In DNA, the CDR3 is TGTGCCAGCAGTGAATTACTCAATGAGCAGTTCTTC.